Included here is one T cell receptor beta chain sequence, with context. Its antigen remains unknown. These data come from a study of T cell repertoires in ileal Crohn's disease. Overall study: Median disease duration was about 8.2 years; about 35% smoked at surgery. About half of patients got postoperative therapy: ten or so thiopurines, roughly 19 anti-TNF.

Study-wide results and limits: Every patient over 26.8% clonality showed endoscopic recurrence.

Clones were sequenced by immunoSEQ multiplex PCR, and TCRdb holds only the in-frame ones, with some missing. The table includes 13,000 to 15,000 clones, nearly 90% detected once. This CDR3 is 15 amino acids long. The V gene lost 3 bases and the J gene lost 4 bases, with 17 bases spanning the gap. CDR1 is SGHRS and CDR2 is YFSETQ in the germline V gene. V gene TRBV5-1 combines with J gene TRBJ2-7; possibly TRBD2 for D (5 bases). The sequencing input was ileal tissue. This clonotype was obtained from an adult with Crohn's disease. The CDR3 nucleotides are TGCGCCAGCAGCTCCGGGGAAGTGGTTAGGTACGAGCAGTACTTC. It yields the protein CASSSGEVVRYEQYF.